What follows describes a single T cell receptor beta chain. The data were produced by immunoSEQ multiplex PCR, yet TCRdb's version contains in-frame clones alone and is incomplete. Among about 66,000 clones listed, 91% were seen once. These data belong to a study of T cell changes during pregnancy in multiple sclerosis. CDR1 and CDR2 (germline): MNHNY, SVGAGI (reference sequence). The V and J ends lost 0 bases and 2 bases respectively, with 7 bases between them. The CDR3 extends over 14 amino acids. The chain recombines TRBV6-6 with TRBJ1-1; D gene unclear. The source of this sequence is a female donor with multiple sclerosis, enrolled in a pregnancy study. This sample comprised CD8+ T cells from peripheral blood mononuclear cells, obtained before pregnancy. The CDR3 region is CASSYSHSNTEAFF. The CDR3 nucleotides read TGTGCCAGCAGTTACTCGCACAGCAACACTGAAGCTTTCTTT.